Listed below are T cell receptor beta chains from one sample, sequenced in a study of OX40 agonist ivuxolimab in advanced cancers. Data came from immunoSEQ multiplex PCR; TCRdb stores just in-frame clones and leaves some out. This table holds about 75,000 clones, about 88% found once. The source was CD4+ or CD8+ T cells sorted from blood, collected in a trial of the OX40 agonist ivuxolimab. These receptors were collected from an adult with an advanced solid tumor such as melanoma, head and neck, liver or kidney cancer. The CDR3 runs from the conserved cysteine through the conserved F or W. A D gene is named only where the DNA matches it firmly. For some rows the clone size is stated as once, few or many, or as a class when expanded; others skip it.

V gene	clone size	D gene	J gene	CDR3 protein	CDR3 DNA
TRBV2	many	.	TRBJ2-3	CASSTQVGDTQYF	TGTGCCAGCTCGACTCAGGTAGGAGATACGCAGTATTTT
TRBV5-6	.	.	TRBJ1-5	CASSLSGFSNQPQHF	TGTGCCAGCAGCTTATCAGGGTTTAGCAATCAGCCCCAGCATTTT
TRBV15	.	.	TRBJ1-5	CATSRSWTAEGQPQHF	TGTGCCACCAGCAGATCCTGGACAGCCGAGGGGCAGCCCCAGCATTTT
TRBV10-1	.	TRBD2	TRBJ2-3	CASSYGLAGNRNSTDTQYF	TGCGCCAGCAGTTATGGACTAGCGGGAAATCGTAACAGCACAGATACGCAGTATTTT
TRBV30	.	.	TRBJ2-1	CAWSVQGHGQFF	TGTGCCTGGAGTGTACAGGGACACGGGCAGTTCTTC
TRBV7-8	.	TRBD1	TRBJ2-3	CASSLGQGRGTDTQYF	TGTGCCAGCAGCTTAGGACAGGGTAGGGGCACAGATACGCAGTATTTT
TRBV7-8	.	TRBD1	TRBJ2-7	CATQRDRVIYEQYF	TGTGCCACCCAGCGGGACAGGGTAATCTACGAGCAGTACTTC
TRBV10-3	.	TRBD1	TRBJ1-6	CAIMGQGGDSPLHF	TGTGCCATCATGGGACAGGGAGGGGATTCACCCCTCCACTTT
TRBV7-8	.	.	TRBJ1-2	CASSLALSYGYTF	TGTGCCAGCAGCTTAGCTTTGTCCTATGGCTACACCTTC
TRBV28	.	.	TRBJ2-1	CASSLEAFADNEQFF	TGTGCCAGCAGTTTAGAGGCCTTCGCTGACAATGAGCAGTTCTTC
TRBV7-9	.	TRBD2	TRBJ2-3	CASSSREGHQDTQYF	TGTGCCAGCAGCTCGAGGGAGGGCCATCAAGATACGCAGTATTTT
TRBV7-9	.	.	TRBJ1-1	CASSLQGPNTEAFF	TGTGCCAGCAGCCTACAGGGACCCAACACTGAAGCTTTCTTT
TRBV7-2	.	TRBD2	TRBJ2-1	CASSPFYSGTSGNNEQFF	TGTGCCAGCAGCCCCTTTTATTCTGGGACTAGCGGCAACAATGAGCAGTTCTTC
TRBV5-1	.	TRBD1	TRBJ1-2	CASSSGTDGYTF	TGCGCCAGCAGCTCGGGGACAGATGGCTACACCTTC
TRBV5-4	.	.	TRBJ1-2	CASSQGQRAGYGYTF	TGTGCCAGCAGCCAGGGACAAAGGGCGGGCTATGGCTACACCTTC
TRBV9	.	.	TRBJ1-2	CASSVVDGNYGYTF	TGTGCCAGCAGCGTAGTGGACGGGAACTATGGCTACACCTTC
TRBV6-1	.	.	TRBJ1-2	CASRPRGANYGYTF	TGTGCCAGCAGGCCAAGGGGGGCTAACTATGGCTACACCTTC
TRBV19	.	.	TRBJ2-1	CASSKSQGIIYNEQFF	TGTGCCAGTAGTAAATCACAGGGAATAATCTACAATGAGCAGTTCTTC